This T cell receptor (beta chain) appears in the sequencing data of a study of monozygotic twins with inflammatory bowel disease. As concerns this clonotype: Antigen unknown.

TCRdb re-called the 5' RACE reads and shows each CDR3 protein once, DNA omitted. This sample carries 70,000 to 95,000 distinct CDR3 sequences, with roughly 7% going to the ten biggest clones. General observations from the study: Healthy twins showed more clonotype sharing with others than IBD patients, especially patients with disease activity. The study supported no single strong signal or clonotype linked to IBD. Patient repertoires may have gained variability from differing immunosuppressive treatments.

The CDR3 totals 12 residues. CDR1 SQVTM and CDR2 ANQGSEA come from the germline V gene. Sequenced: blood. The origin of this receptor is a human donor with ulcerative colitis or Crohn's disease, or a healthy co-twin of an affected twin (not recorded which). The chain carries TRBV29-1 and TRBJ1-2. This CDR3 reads CSVEDSGYGYTF.